A selection of T cell receptor beta chains follows, all from one sample in a study of shared clonotypes between healthy human individuals. This table comes from immunoSEQ multiplex PCR, and its TCRdb copy is limited to in-frame clones, with some not included. The data hold fewer than 850,000 clones, with more than 70% observed a single time. Sequences were obtained from memory CD4+ T cells sorted from blood. All receptors derive from a woman under 40 in good health. Both conserved end residues are part of each CDR3. The D gene is left open where the match is weak. Size values are once, few and many counts, or a class for expanded clones, and some rows have none.

>TRBJ2-5|-|-|TRBV28
TGTGCCAGCACATCTCGGTCCCTCGAGGCCTACTTC
CASTSRSLEAYF
>TRBJ2-7|-|-|TRBV6-5
TGTGCCAGCAGTTACCTCTTCGGACTTGAGGTCTACGAGCAGTACTTC
CASSYLFGLEVYEQYF
>TRBJ2-7|-|-|TRBV27
TGTGCCAGCAGCCCATCTTTGGGGGGAGGAATAGGGGAGCAGTACTTC
CASSPSLGGGIGEQYF
>TRBJ2-7|-|-|TRBV11-2
TGTGCCAGCAGCTTAGTACACGCCTACGAGCAGTACTTC
CASSLVHAYEQYF
>TRBJ1-5|-|-|TRBV4-2
TGTGCCAGCAGCCAGTTTATGACAGCTAATCAGCCCCAGCATTTT
CASSQFMTANQPQHF
>TRBJ2-5|few|TRBD1|TRBV19
TGTGCCAGTAGTATGGGACAGGGCGGATACGAGACCCAGTACTTC
CASSMGQGGYETQYF
>TRBJ2-7|-|-|TRBV7-2
TGTGCCAGCAGCTTATCGAAGGGGGTAACCTACGAGCAGTACTTC
CASSLSKGVTYEQYF
>TRBJ1-5|-|TRBD1|TRBV11-3
TGTGCCAGCAGCCCAGGACAGGGCGTCAATCAGCCCCAGCATTTT
CASSPGQGVNQPQHF
>TRBJ2-7|-|-|TRBV28
TGTGCCAGCAGTTCCTTCTGGATGTCTACGACTGGGCAGTACTTC
CASSSFWMSTTGQYF
>TRBJ2-3|once|TRBD2|TRBV28
TGTGCCAGCAGCCCACGACTAGCGGGGGTCACAGATACGCAGTATTTT
CASSPRLAGVTDTQYF
>TRBJ1-4|-|-|TRBV28
TGTGCCAGCAGTTTGGGCGGGGGGGGAAAGGAAAAACTGTTTTTT
CASSLGGGGKEKLFF
>TRBJ2-3|-|-|TRBV28
TGTGCCAGCAGTCCCCACTCAACCATTGCCCCAGATACGCAGTATTTT
CASSPHSTIAPDTQYF
>TRBJ2-7|-|-|TRBV11-2
TGTGCCAGCAGCCCCGGTGGCAGATCTTACGAGCAGTACTTC
CASSPGGRSYEQYF
>TRBJ2-5|-|TRBD2|TRBV9
TGTGCCAGCAGCGTAGGAGGGAGGGCCTTTGGGACCCAGTACTTC
CASSVGGRAFGTQYF
>TRBJ2-1|-|TRBD2|TRBV2
TGTGCCAGCAGTGATCGGGCTAGCGGCAATGAGCAGTTCTTC
CASSDRASGNEQFF
>TRBJ1-3|many|TRBD1|TRBV5-1
TGCGCCAGCAGCTTGGACGGGACAGGGCGAACCATATATTTT
CASSLDGTGRTIYF
>TRBJ2-7|-|TRBD2|TRBV2
TGTGCCAGCGCTAGCGGGAGTAAGTACGAGCAGTACTTC
CASASGSKYEQYF
>TRBJ2-7|-|-|TRBV7-2
TGTGCCAGCAGCTTAGTTCCTGCAAACTACGAGCAGTACTTC
CASSLVPANYEQYF
>TRBJ2-1|-|-|TRBV7-2
TGTGCCAGCAACCCGCGGGGTGGGGGCCGTTACAATGAGCAGTTCTTC
CASNPRGGGRYNEQFF
>TRBJ2-3|-|-|TRBV5-1
TGCGCCAGCAGCGCTGGACTTGGCGGCGATACGCAGTATTTT
CASSAGLGGDTQYF
>TRBJ1-4|-|TRBD1|TRBV28
TGTGCCAGTTCCAGGGGGCTTTTCGGTGAAAAACTGTTTTTT
CASSRGLFGEKLFF
>TRBJ2-7|-|-|TRBV6-6
TGTGCCAGCAGTGATGACAGATACGGCTCCTACGAGCAGTACTTC
CASSDDRYGSYEQYF
>TRBJ1-3|-|-|TRBV29-1
TGCACCTTTACAAGGGGCAGGGAAATATATTTT
CTFTRGREIYF
>TRBJ2-1|once|-|TRBV5-1
TGCGCCTCCCGACGTGGAGGAAGCTCCTACAATGAGCAGTTCTTC
CASRRGGSSYNEQFF
>TRBJ2-7|many|-|TRBV28
TGTGCCAGCAGTTTACAGTACGAGCAGTACTTC
CASSLQYEQYF
>TRBJ2-7|-|-|TRBV28
TGTGCCAGCAGCTCTTTCCTCATAGGAGGCGAGCAGTACTTC
CASSSFLIGGEQYF
>TRBJ1-1|-|-|TRBV7-9
TGTGCCAGCAGCGCAAATTACAGGGTTGGAGCTTTCTTT
CASSANYRVGAFF
>TRBJ2-3|-|-|TRBV9
TGTGCCAGCAGCGCTACAGGCACAGATACGCAGTATTTT
CASSATGTDTQYF
>TRBJ2-3|-|-|TRBV12-5
TGTGCTAGTGGTTTTTCACAGTTTGGGCAGTATTTT
CASGFSQFGQYF
>TRBJ2-1|few|-|TRBV7-8
TGTGCCAGCAGCCCCCAGGGGTACAATGAGCAGTTCTTC
CASSPQGYNEQFF
>TRBJ1-2|-|-|TRBV28
TGTGCCAGCAGTTTATATAATGCCATTAACTATGGCTACACCTTC
CASSLYNAINYGYTF
>TRBJ2-3|few|TRBD2|TRBV29-1
TGCAGCGGTGGCCGTAGCGGGCACACAGATACGCAGTATTTT
CSGGRSGHTDTQYF
>TRBJ2-2|once|-|TRBV18
TGTGCCAGCTCACAGGACAAAAACACCGGGGAGCTGTTTTTT
CASSQDKNTGELFF
>TRBJ1-2|many|TRBD1|TRBV6-6
TGTGCCAGCAGAAACAAGGACAGGGTGGACGGCTACACCTTC
CASRNKDRVDGYTF
>TRBJ2-1|-|-|TRBV19
TGTGCCAGTAGTCTGGCCCTAGCGAGATACAATGAGCAGTTCTTC
CASSLALARYNEQFF
>TRBJ1-2|-|-|TRBV6-5
TGTGCCAGCAGGGAGCAGGGAGCTAACTATGGCTACACCTTC
CASREQGANYGYTF
>TRBJ1-6|-|TRBD1|TRBV4-1
TGCGCCAGCAGCTACATCACGGGACAGGGGTCAAAGAATTCACCCCTCCACTTT
CASSYITGQGSKNSPLHF
>TRBJ2-7|-|TRBD1|TRBV5-6
TGTGCCAGCAGCCAGACCGGGACAGGGGACGACGAGCAGTACTTC
CASSQTGTGDDEQYF
>TRBJ2-2|-|TRBD2|TRBV7-7
TGTGCCAGCAGCTTAGCGGCTAGCGGACACACCGGGGAGCTGTTTTTT
CASSLAASGHTGELFF
>TRBJ2-1|-|TRBD2|TRBV11-2
TGTGCCAGCAGCTTAGTTTCGCTAGCGGGCGGCCATGTTGAGCAGTTCTTC
CASSLVSLAGGHVEQFF
>TRBJ1-3|-|TRBD1|TRBV10-2
TGCGCCAGCAGTGAGTCAAGAAGGACAGGGTCAGGAAACACCATATATTTT
CASSESRRTGSGNTIYF
>TRBJ1-1|-|TRBD1|TRBV6-6
TGTGCCAGCAGCGACAGGGGAGGGAACACTGAAGCTTTCTTT
CASSDRGGNTEAFF